This TCR beta chain was obtained from a study of Graves' ophthalmopathy and Graves' hyperthyroidism. RNA transcripts served as template for amplifying TCR beta CDR3 sequences. RT-PCR with HTBI primers came first, then second-round multiplex PCR. TCRdb re-derived calls from the multiplex PCR reads in MiXCR, one entry per CDR3 protein. The sample has about 390,000 distinct CDR3 sequences, approximately 18% seen once. The ends lost 5 bases at V and 11 bases at J; junction bases unmatched: 10. The CDR3 runs to 13 residues. Sequenced: peripheral blood. The source of this sequence is an adult woman with stable Graves' hyperthyroidism. The chain is built from TRBV12-3 or TRBV12-4 and TRBJ1-1, with 8 bases aligning to TRBD1. Here the CDR3 DNA reads TGTGCCAGCAGTGTCGGACAGGGTTCTTTGGCTTTCTTT. It translates to CASSVGQGSLAFF.